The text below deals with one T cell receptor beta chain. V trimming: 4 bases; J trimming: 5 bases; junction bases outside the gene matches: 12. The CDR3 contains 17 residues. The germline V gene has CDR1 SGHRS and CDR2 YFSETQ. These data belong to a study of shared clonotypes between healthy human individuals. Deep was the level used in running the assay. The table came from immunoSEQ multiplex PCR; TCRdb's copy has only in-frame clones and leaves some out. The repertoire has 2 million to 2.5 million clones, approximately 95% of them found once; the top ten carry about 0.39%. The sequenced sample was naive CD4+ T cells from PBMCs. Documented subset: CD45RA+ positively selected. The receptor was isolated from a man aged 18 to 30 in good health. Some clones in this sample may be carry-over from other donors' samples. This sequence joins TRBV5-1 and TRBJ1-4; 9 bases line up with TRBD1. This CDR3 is CASSTSPPGQGNEKLFF. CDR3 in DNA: TGCGCCAGCAGCACGAGTCCCCCGGGACAGGGAAATGAAAAACTGTTTTTT.